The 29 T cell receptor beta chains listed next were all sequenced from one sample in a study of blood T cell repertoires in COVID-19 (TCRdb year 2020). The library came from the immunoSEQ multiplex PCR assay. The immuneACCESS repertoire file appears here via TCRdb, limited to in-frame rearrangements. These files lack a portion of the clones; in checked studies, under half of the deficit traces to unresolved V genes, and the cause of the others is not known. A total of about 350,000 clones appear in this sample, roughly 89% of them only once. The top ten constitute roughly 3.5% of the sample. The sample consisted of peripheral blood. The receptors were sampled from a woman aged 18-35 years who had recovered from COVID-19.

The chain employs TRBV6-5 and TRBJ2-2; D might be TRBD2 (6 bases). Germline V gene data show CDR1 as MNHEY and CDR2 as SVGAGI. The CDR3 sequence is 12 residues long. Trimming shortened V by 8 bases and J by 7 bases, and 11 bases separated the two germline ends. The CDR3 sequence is CASGGSGGELFF. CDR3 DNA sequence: TGTGCCAGCGGGGGGTCCGGCGGGGAGCTGTTTTTT.

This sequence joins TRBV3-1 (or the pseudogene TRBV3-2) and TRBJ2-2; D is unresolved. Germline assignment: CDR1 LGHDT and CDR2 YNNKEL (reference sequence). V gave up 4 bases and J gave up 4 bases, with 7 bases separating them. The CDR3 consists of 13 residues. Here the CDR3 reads CASSPRSTGELFF. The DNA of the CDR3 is TGTGCCAGCAGCCCTAGGTCCACCGGGGAGCTGTTTTTT.

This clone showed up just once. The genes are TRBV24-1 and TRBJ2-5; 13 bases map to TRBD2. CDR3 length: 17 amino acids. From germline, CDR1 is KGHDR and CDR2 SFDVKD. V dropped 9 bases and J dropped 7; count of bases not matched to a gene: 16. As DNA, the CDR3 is TGTGCCACCGCTGACCCTCGCGGACTAGCGGGAGTGGGGACCCAGTACTTC. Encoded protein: CATADPRGLAGVGTQYF.

This CDR3 reads CASSSRTSGSLNEQFF. For the CDR3, the DNA is TGTGCCAGCAGCTCGAGGACTAGCGGGAGTTTGAATGAGCAGTTCTTC. V and J are TRBV5-6 and TRBJ2-1; 13 bases line up with TRBD2. The CDR3 covers 16 residues. Germline V gene lookup returns CDR1 SGHDT and CDR2 YYEEEE. V gave up 3 bases and J gave up 7 bases; unmatched junction bases: 7.

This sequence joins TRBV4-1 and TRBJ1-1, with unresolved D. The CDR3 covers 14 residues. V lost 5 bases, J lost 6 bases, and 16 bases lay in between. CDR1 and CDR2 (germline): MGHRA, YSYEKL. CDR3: CASSFFTPGAEAFF. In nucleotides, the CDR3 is TGCGCCAGCAGCTTTTTCACCCCCGGGGCTGAAGCTTTCTTT.

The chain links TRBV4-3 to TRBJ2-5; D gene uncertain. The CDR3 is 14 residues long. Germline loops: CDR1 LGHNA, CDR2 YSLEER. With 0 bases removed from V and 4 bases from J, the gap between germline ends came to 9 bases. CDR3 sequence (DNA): TGCGCCAGCAGCCAAGACTGGCAGGCAGAGACCCAGTACTTC. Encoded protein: CASSQDWQAETQYF.

The CDR3 here is CASRGASGFTYEQYV. The CDR3 nucleotides are TGTGCCAGCAGGGGGGCTAGCGGATTTACCTACGAGCAGTACGTC. The chain joins TRBV2 to TRBJ2-7, with D maybe TRBD2 (7 bases). CDR3 length: 15 residues. The germline V and J ends were trimmed by 6 bases and 2 bases, with 17 bases remaining between them. The germline gives CDR1 SNHLY, CDR2 FYNNEI.

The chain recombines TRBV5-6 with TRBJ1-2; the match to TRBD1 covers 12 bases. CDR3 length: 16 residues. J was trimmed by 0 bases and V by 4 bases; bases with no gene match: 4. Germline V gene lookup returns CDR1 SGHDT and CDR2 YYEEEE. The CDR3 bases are TGTGCCAGCAGCCCGGGACAGGGGGCAACTAACTATGGCTACACCTTC. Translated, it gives CASSPGQGATNYGYTF.

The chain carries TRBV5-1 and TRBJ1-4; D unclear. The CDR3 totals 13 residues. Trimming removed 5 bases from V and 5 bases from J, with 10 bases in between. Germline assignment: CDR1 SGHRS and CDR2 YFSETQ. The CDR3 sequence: CASSTARNEKLFF. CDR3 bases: TGCGCCAGCAGTACAGCACGAAATGAAAAACTGTTTTTT.

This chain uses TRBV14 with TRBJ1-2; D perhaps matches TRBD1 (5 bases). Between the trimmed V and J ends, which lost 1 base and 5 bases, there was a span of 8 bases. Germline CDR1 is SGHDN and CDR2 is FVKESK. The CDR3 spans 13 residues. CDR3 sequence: CASSQVGLYGYTF. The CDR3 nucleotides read TGTGCCAGCAGCCAAGTGGGACTTTATGGCTACACCTTC. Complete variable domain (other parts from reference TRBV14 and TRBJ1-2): EAGVTQFPSHSVIEKGQTVTLRCDPISGHDNLYWYRRVMGKEIKFLLHFVKESKQDESGMPNNRFLAERTGGTYSTLKVQPAELEDSGVYFCASSQVGLYGYTFGSGTRLTVV.

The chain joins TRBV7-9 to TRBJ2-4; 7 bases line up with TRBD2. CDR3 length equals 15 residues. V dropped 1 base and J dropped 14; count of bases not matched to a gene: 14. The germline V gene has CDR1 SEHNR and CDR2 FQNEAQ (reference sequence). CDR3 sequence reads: CASSLGREPGPPKYF. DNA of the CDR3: TGTGCCAGCAGCTTAGGGCGGGAGCCCGGCCCCCCCAAGTACTTC.

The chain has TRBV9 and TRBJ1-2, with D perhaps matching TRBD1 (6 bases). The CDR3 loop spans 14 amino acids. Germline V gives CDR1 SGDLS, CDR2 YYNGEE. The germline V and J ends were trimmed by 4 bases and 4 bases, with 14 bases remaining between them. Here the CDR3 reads CASSKRGGRYGYTF. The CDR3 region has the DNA TGTGCCAGCAGCAAAAGAGGGGGACGCTATGGCTACACCTTC.

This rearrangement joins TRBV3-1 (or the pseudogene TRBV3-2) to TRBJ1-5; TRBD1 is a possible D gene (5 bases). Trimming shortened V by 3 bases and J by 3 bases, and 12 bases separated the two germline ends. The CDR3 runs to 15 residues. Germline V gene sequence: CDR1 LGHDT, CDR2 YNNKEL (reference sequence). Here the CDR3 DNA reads TGTGCCAGCAGCCAGGAGGGGCCGGACAATCAGCCCCAGCATTTT. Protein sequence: CASSQEGPDNQPQHF.

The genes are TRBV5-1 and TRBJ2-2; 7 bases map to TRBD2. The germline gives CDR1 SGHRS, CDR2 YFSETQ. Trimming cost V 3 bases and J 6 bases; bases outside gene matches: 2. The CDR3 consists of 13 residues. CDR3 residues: CASSSTSAGELFF. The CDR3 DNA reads TGCGCCAGCAGCTCAACTAGCGCCGGGGAGCTGTTTTTT. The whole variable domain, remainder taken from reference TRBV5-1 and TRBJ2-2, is KAGVTQTPRYLIKTRGQQVTLSCSPISGHRSVSWYQQTPGQGLQFLFEYFSETQRNKGNFPGRFSGRQFSNSRSEMNVSTLELGDSALYLCASSSTSAGELFFGEGSRLTVL.

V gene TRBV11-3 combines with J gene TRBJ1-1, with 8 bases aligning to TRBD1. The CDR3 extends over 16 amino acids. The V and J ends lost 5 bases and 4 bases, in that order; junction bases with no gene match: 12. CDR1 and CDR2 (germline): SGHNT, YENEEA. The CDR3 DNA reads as TGTGCCAGCAGCGATTCGGCAGGGGGCGCAGTCACTGAAGCTTTCTTT. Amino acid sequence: CASSDSAGGAVTEAFF.

CDR3 nucleotide sequence: TGTGCCAGCGCCAAGGAGAGGTATGGCTACACCTTC. Protein: CASAKERYGYTF. The genes are TRBV6-5 and TRBJ1-2; no firm D call. From germline, CDR1 is MNHEY and CDR2 SVGAGI. V lost 8 bases and J lost 5, with 12 bases in between. The CDR3 extends over 12 amino acids.

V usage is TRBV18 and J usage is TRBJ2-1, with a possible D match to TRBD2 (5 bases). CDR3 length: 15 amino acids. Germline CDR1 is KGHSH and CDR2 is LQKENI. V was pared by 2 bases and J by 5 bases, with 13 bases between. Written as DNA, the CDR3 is TGTGCCAGCTCACCAGGGTCGCTAGCCCACAATGAGCAGTTCTTC. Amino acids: CASSPGSLAHNEQFF.

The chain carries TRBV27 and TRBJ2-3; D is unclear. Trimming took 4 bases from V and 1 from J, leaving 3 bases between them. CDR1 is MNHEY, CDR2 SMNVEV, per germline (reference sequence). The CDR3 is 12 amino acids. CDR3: CASSSGTDTQYF. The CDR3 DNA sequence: TGTGCCAGCAGTTCGGGCACAGATACGCAGTATTTT.

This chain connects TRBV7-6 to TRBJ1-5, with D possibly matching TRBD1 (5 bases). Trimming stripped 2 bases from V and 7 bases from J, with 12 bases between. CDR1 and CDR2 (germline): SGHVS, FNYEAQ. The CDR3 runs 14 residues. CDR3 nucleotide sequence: TGTGCCAGCAGCTTAAGCAGGGTCGGGCAGCCCCAGCATTTT. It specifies CASSLSRVGQPQHF.

CDR3 sequence reads: CASSLTGTVYEQYV. DNA of the CDR3: TGTGCCAGCAGCTTAACCGGGACAGTGTACGAGCAGTACGTC. V usage is TRBV7-8 and J usage is TRBJ2-7; 7 nucleotides match TRBD1. The V gene end was trimmed by 2 bases and the J gene end by 4 bases; junction bases not matched to a gene: 5. The germline V gene has CDR1 SGHVS and CDR2 FQNEAQ. The CDR3 runs 14 residues.

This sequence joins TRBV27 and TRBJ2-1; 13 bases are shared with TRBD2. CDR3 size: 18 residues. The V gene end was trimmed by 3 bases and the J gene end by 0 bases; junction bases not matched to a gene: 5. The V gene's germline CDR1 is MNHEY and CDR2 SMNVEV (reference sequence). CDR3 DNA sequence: TGTGCCAGCAGTTTTTCCCGGACTAGCGGGAGCTCCTACAATGAGCAGTTCTTC. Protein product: CASSFSRTSGSSYNEQFF.

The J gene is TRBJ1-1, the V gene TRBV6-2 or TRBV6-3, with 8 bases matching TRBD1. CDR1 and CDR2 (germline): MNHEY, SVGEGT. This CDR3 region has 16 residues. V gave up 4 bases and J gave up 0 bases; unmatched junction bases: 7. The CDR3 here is CASSSRTGPMNTEAFF. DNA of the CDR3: TGTGCCAGCAGTTCAAGGACAGGGCCGATGAACACTGAAGCTTTCTTT.

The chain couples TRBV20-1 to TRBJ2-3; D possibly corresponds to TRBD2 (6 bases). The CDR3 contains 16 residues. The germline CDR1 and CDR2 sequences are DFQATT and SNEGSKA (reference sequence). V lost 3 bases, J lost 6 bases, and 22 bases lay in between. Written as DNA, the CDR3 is TGCAGTGCTAGTCGACCGGGACTCACATCAGGGGATACGCAGTATTTT. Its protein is CSASRPGLTSGDTQYF.

This CDR3 is CASSRTSGSGNEQFF. CDR3 sequence (DNA): TGTGCCAGCAGCCGGACTAGCGGGAGTGGAAATGAGCAGTTCTTC. The gene calls are TRBV7-2 and TRBJ2-1; 13 bases agree with TRBD2. The CDR3 has 15 residues. Germline lookup yields CDR1 SGHTA and CDR2 FQGNSA. V lost 5 bases, J lost 7 bases, and 5 bases stayed unmatched.

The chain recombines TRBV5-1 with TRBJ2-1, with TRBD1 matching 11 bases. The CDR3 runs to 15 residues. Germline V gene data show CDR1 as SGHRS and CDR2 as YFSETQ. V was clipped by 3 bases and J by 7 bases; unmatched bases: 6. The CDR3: CASSSGQGAVNEQFF. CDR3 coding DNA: TGCGCCAGCAGCTCTGGACAGGGGGCAGTAAATGAGCAGTTCTTC.

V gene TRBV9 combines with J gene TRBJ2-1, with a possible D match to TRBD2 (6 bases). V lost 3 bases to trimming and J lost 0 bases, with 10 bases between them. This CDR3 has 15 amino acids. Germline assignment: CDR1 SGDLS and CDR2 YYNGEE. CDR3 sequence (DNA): TGTGCCAGCAGCGCGGGGGAGAGCTCCTACAATGAGCAGTTCTTC. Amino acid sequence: CASSAGESSYNEQFF.

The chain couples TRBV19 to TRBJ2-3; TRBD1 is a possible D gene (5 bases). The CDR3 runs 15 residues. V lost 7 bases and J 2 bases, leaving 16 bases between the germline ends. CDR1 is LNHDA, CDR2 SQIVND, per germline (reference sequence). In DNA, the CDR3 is TGTGCCAGTAAGGCCGGACAACCTCACACAGATACGCAGTATTTT. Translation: CASKAGQPHTDTQYF.

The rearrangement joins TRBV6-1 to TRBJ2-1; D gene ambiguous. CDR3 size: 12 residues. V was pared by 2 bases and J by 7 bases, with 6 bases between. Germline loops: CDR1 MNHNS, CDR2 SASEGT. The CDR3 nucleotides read TGTGCCAGCAGTGAAACTTGGAATGAGCAGTTCTTC. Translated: CASSETWNEQFF.

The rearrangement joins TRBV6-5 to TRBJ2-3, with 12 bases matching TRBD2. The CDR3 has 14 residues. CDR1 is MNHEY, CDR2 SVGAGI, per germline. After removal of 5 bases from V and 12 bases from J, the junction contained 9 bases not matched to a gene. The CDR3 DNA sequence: TGTGCCAGCAGTCCAGGACTAGCGGGACGCCATCAGTATTTT. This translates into CASSPGLAGRHQYF.